This T cell receptor beta chain originates from a study of T cells after yellow fever vaccination. Points from the study as a whole: Post-booster repertoires again held most primary-vaccination clones (roughly 95% CD4, just under 90% CD8).

Only a few counts were recorded for this clonotype. Its antigen is not identified. V gave up 4 bases and J gave up 1 base, with 8 bases separating them. This CDR3 has 14 amino acids. The germline V gene has CDR1 LGHNA and CDR2 YSLEER. TCRdb reanalysed the 5' RACE reads using MiXCR and keeps one entry per CDR3 protein. Altogether some 260,000 distinct CDR3 sequences are present, around 4.9% being singletons, with the ten largest covering less than 3.5%. The J gene is TRBJ2-1, the V gene TRBV4-3, with D hard to call. The TCR was taken from a man aged 18-30 years who received the YFV17D yellow fever vaccine. Sequences were derived from CD4+ T cells sorted from PBMCs, sampled on the day of the yellow fever booster vaccination. CDR3 coding DNA: TGCGCCAGCAGCCGCCTTGTGTCCTACAATGAGCAGTTCTTC. It is translated as CASSRLVSYNEQFF.